This TCR beta chain was profiled in a study of CD8 T cells in ankylosing spondylitis. MiXCR, applied by TCRdb to the 5' RACE reads, yields one record per CDR3 protein. The sample consists of about 230,000 distinct CDR3 sequences, less than 9.5% of them appearing once. In this sample, this clonotype turned up many times. Antigen: not known. Broader study findings: Some motif variants were previously reported in reactive arthritis synovial fluid and blood. Disease-linked clones bore a CD8+ phenotype, appearing relatively rarely in peripheral blood. About eight highly homologous variants made up a TCR beta motif that seemed to typify ankylosing spondylitis blood.

This receptor was taken from a female donor with ankylosing spondylitis or in good health (not recorded which). What was sequenced was blood, either unsorted or a sorted T cell fraction (not recorded which).

The CDR3 DNA follows: TGCGCCAGCAGCCAAGATCGGGGGATTTCTAACTATGGCTACACCTTC. It encodes CASSQDRGISNYGYTF. This sequence joins TRBV4-3 and TRBJ1-2; weak D call: TRBD1 (5 bases). From germline, CDR1 is LGHNA and CDR2 YSLEER. V lost 0 bases, J lost 0 bases, and 11 bases lay in between. This CDR3 contains 16 residues.